This paragraph covers one TCR beta chain sequence. Which antigen it targets is not known. One base away there is no much larger clone; base qualities are not given. This sample was taken from a study of long-term antiretroviral therapy in people with HIV (dated by TCRdb to the early 2020s). For the wider study: The earliest samples were collected about a decade before the 2015 WHO recommendation for immediate ART, when ART was typically delayed until CD4 counts fell. Whether ART initiation and durable HIV suppression were associated with changes in peripheral blood TRB repertoire composition and diversity was tested in a retrospective serial study. A total of 192 cryopreserved PBMC samples were contributed to the cohort by 30 adults with confirmed HIV infection, with samples collected serially over a mean of around 6 years (range 1-12). Of the roughly 27 participants with HIV, about a dozen were female. No cross-contamination during QIAcube processing was seen in test extractions of a monoclonal T-cell line run alongside 33 polyclonal samples. General findings and caveats noted by the study authors: Because pre-ART samples had limited cell numbers, profiling was done on unsorted PBMC rather than on sorted CD4+ and CD8+ T cells. Owing to limited PBMC availability, only the TCR beta chain was sequenced, without alpha chain pairing. At every time point, the repertoire was dominated by expanded TRB clones first identified before ART initiation, although this dominance fluctuated and, in many PLHIV, declined after ART. Compared with controls, HIV repertoires had narrower CDR3 length ranges, and the network structure pointed to an antigen-experienced repertoire that shifted only slightly toward naive after ART. Starting ART was linked to a significant rise in TRB diversity, yet even with long-term ART the diversity remained significantly lower than in transplant donor controls. Samples dated from the mid-2000s to the late 2010s, and the ART regimens used may be less effective than current ones. Inferences about post-ART repertoire changes were limited because no data were available on ART adherence, viral resistance or therapy changes.

The immunoSEQ hsTCRB v3.0 assay was used at survey level resolution for TRB variable region sequencing. The target sequencing depth for TRB was roughly 40,000-50,000 T-cell genomes per sample. Pooled TRB libraries were sequenced on an Illumina MiSeq with a v3 150-cycle kit. The paper's processing steps were these. Repertoire analysis was performed in R inside a reproducible Nextflow workflow that covered QC, data transformation and analysis. LymphoSeq2, an R package for exploring AIRR-Seq data, was used to implement custom analyses. A handful of samples that yielded fewer than 5000 total TRB sequences were excluded, so that approximately 170 HIV repertoires were analyzed. Among the roughly 200 retained HIV repertoires, 59 were collected before ART initiation and 129 after ART initiation. Each repertoire was downsampled to 5000 TRB nucleotide sequences, and summary statistics were averaged across 100 downsampling iterations. Only TRB sequences with CDR3 regions of at least seven amino acids were retained for analysis. A Shannon entropy-derived clonality score and the Gini coefficient were used to measure diversity. In repertoire networks, the top 5000 CDR3 amino acid sequences were linked whenever an edit distance of one separated two sequences. For TRB CDR3 amino acid sequences, antigen specificity groups and MHC restriction were predicted with GLIPH2. CDR3 amino acid sequences were matched against VDJdb and McPAS-TCR to flag known CMV, EBV, HIV or tissue antigen associations. Pre-ART, post-ART and control groups were compared with Wilcoxon signed-rank tests and Holm-Bonferroni correction. Imported from immuneACCESS, the table was reduced by TCRdb to in-frame sequences with V and J called. These copies leave out some clones; in studies compared against another copy, an unresolved V gene accounts for under half, and the cause of the remainder is not known. Clone size and V and J calls were adopted from that table, with D and trimming inferred from the DNA. Counted in this sample were around 30,000 clones; over 90% of them appeared once. Around a tenth of the sample belongs to the ten largest clones.

Participants were included only if at least one PBMC sample before ART initiation and at least two post-ART samples were available. Treatment was received in the United States of America by all participants with HIV. Cryopreserved samples of about 1-10 million PBMC were thawed and washed before DNA extraction. At the time of the earliest PBMC sample, participants with HIV were aged between about 20 and 55 years. PBMC samples were contributed by each participant from 1-4 timepoints before ART initiation and 2-8 timepoints after ART initiation, with a median of 7 samples. For every participant, serial HIV viral load, CD4+ T-cell count, ART history and demographic data were obtained. Genomic DNA was extracted from unsorted PBMC with a Qiagen kit on a QIAcube, processed in batches of 12 samples. The CDR3 runs 13 amino acids, cysteine and phenylalanine included. Only the CDR3 region is kept as DNA, spanning 39 bases read in frame from base 1. V was cut back by 1 base and J by 7 bases, leaving a gap of 13 bases between them. Via the germline V gene (reference sequence), CDR1 is GTSNPN and CDR2 SVGIG.

This TCR came from a man aged 35-49 years with HIV. The rearrangement combines TRBV30 with TRBJ1-1; a tentative D match to TRBD1 spans 5 bases. This sample comprised unsorted PBMCs, obtained 6.2 years after starting antiretroviral therapy. CDR3 loop: CAWSGGTEDEAFF. The DNA sequence follows: TGTGCCTGGAGTGGCGGGACCGAGGATGAAGCTTTCTTT.